These 4 T cell receptor beta chains were sequenced from one sample in a study of shared clonotypes between healthy human individuals. The data were produced by immunoSEQ multiplex PCR, yet TCRdb's version contains in-frame clones alone and is incomplete. In the table there are some 2,000,000 clones, 90% to 95% of which are singletons. Sequencing used naive CD4+ T cells sorted from blood. Subset denoted: CD45RA+ positively selected. Source of these receptors: a man between 18 and 35 years old in good health.

The J gene is TRBJ1-6, the V gene TRBV6-6; D ambiguous. Trimming cost V 2 bases and J 4 bases, with 6 bases left between them. Per germline, CDR1 MNHNY and CDR2 SVGAGI (reference sequence). This CDR3 is built from 14 residues. CDR3 loop: CASSYEAYNSPLHF. Here the CDR3 DNA reads TGTGCCAGCAGTTACGAGGCTTATAATTCACCCCTCCACTTT.

This sequence joins TRBV7-2 and TRBJ1-5; D is undetermined. V was pared by 1 base and J by 6 bases, with 10 bases between. This CDR3 comprises 14 residues. Germline V gene lookup returns CDR1 SGHTA and CDR2 FQGNSA. This CDR3 reads CASSLGAGRQPQHF. The CDR3 nucleotides are TGTGCCAGCAGCTTAGGGGCCGGTCGTCAGCCCCAGCATTTT.

The chain recombines TRBV5-4 with TRBJ2-1, with 10 bases lining up with TRBD2. The germline CDR1 and CDR2 sequences are SGHNT and YYREEE (reference sequence). V dropped 5 bases and J dropped 6; count of bases not matched to a gene: 8. This CDR3 contains 15 residues. The CDR3: CASSGAGGPFNEQFF. The DNA for the CDR3 is TGTGCCAGCAGTGGAGCGGGAGGGCCGTTCAATGAGCAGTTCTTC.

The chain recombines TRBV2 with TRBJ1-5; D is undetermined. Germline V gene sequence: CDR1 SNHLY, CDR2 FYNNEI. This CDR3 has 12 amino acids. Trimming took off 4 bases at V and 4 bases at J, with 5 bases between the two ends. CDR3 sequence: CASSAQNQPQHF. CDR3 DNA: TGTGCCAGCAGTGCGCAAAATCAGCCCCAGCATTTT.